One and the same sample provided the 7 T cell receptor beta chains below, sequenced in a study of CD8 T cells in Susac syndrome. A quantity of about 0.5 to 1 ug RNA underwent reverse transcription using random hexamers. TCRdb called the immunoSEQ multiplex PCR reads again in MiXCR, with one record for every CDR3 protein. The sample lists about 90,000 distinct CDR3 sequences, 95% to 97% occurring once. Specimen: CD8+ T cells from PBMCs. All receptors derive from a human donor with Susac syndrome.

The V gene is TRBV20-1, the J gene TRBJ2-1; TRBD1 agrees at 9 bases. CDR1 is DFQATT and CDR2 is SNEGSKA in the germline V gene (reference sequence). Trimming took 1 base from V and 6 from J; bases not matched to a gene: 7. This CDR3 is 15 amino acids long. CDR3 region: CSARGGTGSVNEQFF. CDR3 nucleotides: TGCAGTGCTAGAGGGGGGACAGGGTCCGTCAATGAGCAGTTCTTC.

The chain joins TRBV28 to TRBJ2-5, with a possible D match to TRBD2 (7 bases). Trimming removed 2 bases at V and 2 bases at J, with 15 bases between. Germline CDR1 and CDR2: MDHEN and SYDVKM. There are 16 residues in the CDR3. The CDR3 sequence is CASSLRGGLDQETQYF. The CDR3 nucleotides are TGTGCCAGCAGTTTAAGGGGGGGCCTGGATCAAGAGACCCAGTACTTC.

CDR3 sequence reads: CASSLSILTEAFF. CDR3 sequence (DNA): TGTGCCAGCAGTTTATCCATCCTGACGGAAGCTTTCTTT. The genes are TRBV27 and TRBJ1-1; D remains unclear. V was pared by 0 bases and J by 8 bases, with 10 bases between. CDR1 is MNHEY and CDR2 is SMNVEV in the germline V gene (reference sequence). This CDR3 spans 13 amino acids.

The chain uses TRBV5-1 and TRBJ2-1; D is uncertain. Germline values: CDR1 SGHRS, CDR2 YFSETQ. The V end lost 1 base, the J end lost 0 bases, and 14 bases lay between the germline ends. This CDR3 has 17 amino acids. The CDR3 loop reads CASSLLGFTGSYNEQFF. CDR3 nucleotide sequence: TGCGCCAGCAGCTTGTTGGGGTTTACTGGCTCCTACAATGAGCAGTTCTTC.

This clonotype was picked up a small number of times. V usage is TRBV6-2 or TRBV6-3 and J usage is TRBJ2-7; the D gene is possibly TRBD1 (6 bases). Germline V CDR1 and CDR2: MNHEY, SVGEGT. The CDR3 consists of 13 residues. Trimming left V 4 bases short and J 3 bases short, with 10 bases between. The CDR3 region has the DNA TGTGCCAGCAGTTCTACAGGGCGCTACGAGCAGTACTTC. This sequence encodes CASSSTGRYEQYF.

The chain's CDR3 is CASGRDYGYTF. The CDR3 nucleotides read TGTGCCAGCGGGAGGGACTATGGCTACACCTTC. The chain employs TRBV6-5 and TRBJ1-2; D is unresolved. The CDR3 runs 11 residues. Germline CDR1 MNHEY, CDR2 SVGAGI. The V and J ends lost 8 bases and 3 bases respectively, with 7 bases between them.

V gene TRBV19 combines with J gene TRBJ2-1; D call uncertain. Trimming stripped 3 bases from V and 2 bases from J, with 17 bases between. The CDR3 extends over 17 amino acids. Germline V gene data show CDR1 as LNHDA and CDR2 as SQIVND (reference sequence). This CDR3 reads CASSMGWGSEAYNEQFF. DNA for the CDR3: TGTGCCAGTAGTATGGGGTGGGGATCCGAGGCCTACAATGAGCAGTTCTTC.